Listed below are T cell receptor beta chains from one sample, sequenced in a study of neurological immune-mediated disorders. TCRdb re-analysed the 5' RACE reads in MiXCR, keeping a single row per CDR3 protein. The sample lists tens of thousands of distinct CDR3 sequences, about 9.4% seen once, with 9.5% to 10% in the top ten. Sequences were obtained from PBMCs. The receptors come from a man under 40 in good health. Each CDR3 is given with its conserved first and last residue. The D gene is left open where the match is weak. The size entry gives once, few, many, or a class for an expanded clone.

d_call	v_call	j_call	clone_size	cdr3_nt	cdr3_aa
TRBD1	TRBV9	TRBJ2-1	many	TGTGCCAGCAGCGTTTCGACCGGGACAGGGAACAATGAGCAGTTCTTC	CASSVSTGTGNNEQFF
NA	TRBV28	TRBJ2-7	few	TGTGCCAGCAGTTGGGTGGGATACGAGCAGTACTTC	CASSWVGYEQYF
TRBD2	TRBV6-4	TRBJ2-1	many	TGTGCCAGCAGTGACGGGACTAGCGACTACAATGAGCAGTTCTTC	CASSDGTSDYNEQFF
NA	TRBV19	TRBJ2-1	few	TGTGCCAGTACCCTAGCGAATGGGGTCAATGAGCAGTTCTTC	CASTLANGVNEQFF
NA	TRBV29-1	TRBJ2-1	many	TGCAGCGTTGATGGAAACTACAATGAGCAGTTCTTC	CSVDGNYNEQFF
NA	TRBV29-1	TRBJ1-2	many	TGCAGCGTTGAGGGGATCGCCGGCTACACCTTC	CSVEGIAGYTF
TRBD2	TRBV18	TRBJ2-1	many	TGTGCCAGCTCACCGAGCGTGGGGCGGGAGTTCAATGAGCAGTTCTTC	CASSPSVGREFNEQFF
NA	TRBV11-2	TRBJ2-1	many	TGTGCCAGCAGCTTAGGTCCAGGGGCCCCTACCTCCTACAATGAGCAGTTCTTC	CASSLGPGAPTSYNEQFF
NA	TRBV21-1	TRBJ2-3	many	TGTGCCAGCAGCACCGCCCTCGCGAGCGGGTACACAGATACGCAGTATTTT	CASSTALASGYTDTQYF
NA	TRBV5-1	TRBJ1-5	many	TGCGCCAGCAGCTTGGGAGGGTTTCAGCCCCAGCATTTT	CASSLGGFQPQHF
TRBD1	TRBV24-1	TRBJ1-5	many	TGTGCCACCAACAGGGGTTTTAATCAGCCCCAGCATTTT	CATNRGFNQPQHF
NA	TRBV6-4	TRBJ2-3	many	TGTGCCAGCAGTGACTCAGGGTGGAGGACAGATACGCAGTATTTT	CASSDSGWRTDTQYF